This is a list of T cell receptor beta chains from one sample in a study of T cells after yellow fever vaccination. Using its own MiXCR run on the 5' RACE reads, TCRdb lists one record per CDR3 protein. Among 300,000 to 350,000 distinct CDR3 sequences listed, approximately 3.9% were seen once. The input for sequencing was PBMCs, taken 5 days after the yellow fever booster vaccination. The receptor set was obtained from a man between 18 and 35 years old who received the YFV17D yellow fever vaccine. CDR3s include the opening cysteine and the closing phenylalanine or tryptophan. Each record gives: clone size, D gene, J gene, V gene, CDR3 DNA, CDR3 protein. A D gene is named only where the DNA matches it firmly. Where a row states a size, it is once, few, many or the class of an expanded clone; other rows omit it.

.	.	TRBJ1-6	TRBV18	TGTGCCAGCTCCCCACGGGGTCCCCAAAATTCACCCCTCCACTTT	CASSPRGPQNSPLHF
.	.	TRBJ1-1	TRBV11-2	TGTGCCAGCAGCTATGATAGAGGTGAAGCTTTCTTT	CASSYDRGEAFF
many	.	TRBJ2-7	TRBV12-3/TRBV12-4	TGTGCCAGCAGCCTACGAACCCGGGACTCCCGGCAGTACTTC	CASSLRTRDSRQYF
few	TRBD1	TRBJ1-4	TRBV6-5	TGTGCCAGCAGCGACAGGGGGCATAATGAAAAACTGTTTTTT	CASSDRGHNEKLFF
.	TRBD2	TRBJ2-5	TRBV6-1	TGTGCCAGCATTAGCGGGGAGATCACTGAGACCCAGTACTTC	CASISGEITETQYF
.	.	TRBJ1-6	TRBV7-6	TGTGCCAGCAGCTTTAAGTGGAATTCACCCCTCCACTTT	CASSFKWNSPLHF
few	TRBD1	TRBJ2-3	TRBV6-5	TGTGCCAGCAGGCCGACCGGGACAGGGGAATCAGATACGCAGTATTTT	CASRPTGTGESDTQYF
many	TRBD1	TRBJ1-4	TRBV10-3	TGTGCCATCAGCCCGGACAGGGCGGGGGAAAAACTGTTTTTT	CAISPDRAGEKLFF
.	TRBD1	TRBJ1-4	TRBV4-1	TGCGCCAGCAGCCCCGGGACAGGGGTGGGATTAAATGAAAAACTGTTTTTT	CASSPGTGVGLNEKLFF
many	.	TRBJ2-2	TRBV29-1	TGCAGCGTTGAAGTAAGGAGATTTGGGAACACCGGGGAGCTGTTTTTT	CSVEVRRFGNTGELFF
.	.	TRBJ1-5	TRBV12-3/TRBV12-4	TGTGCCAGCAGTTTACAGGGGTGGGTGCAGCCCCAGCATTTT	CASSLQGWVQPQHF
few	.	TRBJ1-2	TRBV4-3	TGCGCCAGCAGCCAAGAACCGGTGACAGGTTCCTATGGCTACACCTTC	CASSQEPVTGSYGYTF
many	TRBD2	TRBJ2-3	TRBV4-3	TGCGCCAGCAGCCAAACAGCCAGCGGGGGGCGAGATACGCAGTATTTT	CASSQTASGGRDTQYF
.	TRBD1	TRBJ2-5	TRBV7-2	TGTGCCAGCACCAAAAGGACAGGGGGCATCCAAGAGACCCAGTACTTC	CASTKRTGGIQETQYF
few	.	TRBJ2-1	TRBV5-4	TGTGCCAGCAGCTTAACGGGGGCAGGATACAATGAGCAGTTCTTC	CASSLTGAGYNEQFF
many	TRBD2	TRBJ2-3	TRBV12-5	TGTGCTAGTGGCTCAGGGACTAGCGGGGTCACAGATACGCAGTATTTT	CASGSGTSGVTDTQYF
.	.	TRBJ2-2	TRBV6-5	TGTGCCAGCAGTTACGTCCCGGGCACCGGTGCGGGTACCGGGGAGCTGTTTTTT	CASSYVPGTGAGTGELFF
few	TRBD2	TRBJ2-1	TRBV29-1	TGCAGCGTCGCGACTAGCGGGGATTCGGCCTACAATGAGCAGTTCTTC	CSVATSGDSAYNEQFF
.	.	TRBJ1-3	TRBV7-8	TGTGCCAGCAGCTTATTCGGCAGATTGGAACTTGGAAACACCATATATTTT	CASSLFGRLELGNTIYF
many	.	TRBJ2-5	TRBV20-1	TGCAGTGCCCAGAACCCGGAGGTGACCCAGTACTTC	CSAQNPEVTQYF
few	TRBD2	TRBJ2-5	TRBV4-2	TGTGCCAGCAGCCAAGGGACCAGCGGGGGGGGCGAGACCCAGTACTTC	CASSQGTSGGGETQYF
many	.	TRBJ2-7	TRBV10-3	TGTGCCATCAGTCCCGACTACGAGCAGTACTTC	CAISPDYEQYF
many	TRBD2	TRBJ2-4	TRBV19	TGTGCCAGTAGTTACCCTGCTAGCGGTCAAAACATTCAGTACTTC	CASSYPASGQNIQYF
.	TRBD1	TRBJ2-3	TRBV5-1	TGCGCCAGCAGCCCGGGACAGGGGGACGCGGATACGCAGTATTTT	CASSPGQGDADTQYF
.	.	TRBJ2-2	TRBV7-6	TGTGCCAGCAGCGCCTTCACGGGTAGCGGAGCTTATACGAACACCGGGGAGCTGTTTTTT	CASSAFTGSGAYTNTGELFF
.	.	TRBJ1-3	TRBV20-1	TGCAGTGCAACGACAGCCTCCTCTGGAAACACCATATATTTT	CSATTASSGNTIYF
few	.	TRBJ2-4	TRBV5-1	TGCGCCAGCAGCTTGTTTGGGGGGGCAGGAAACATTCAGTACTTC	CASSLFGGAGNIQYF
.	.	TRBJ2-5	TRBV29-1	TGCAGCGTGGTCAGGGAGGTAGAGACCCAGTACTTC	CSVVREVETQYF
.	TRBD1	TRBJ1-2	TRBV5-1	TGCGCCAGCAGCGCGTACAGGGGCGCGGACTATGGCTACACCTTC	CASSAYRGADYGYTF
few	TRBD1	TRBJ1-2	TRBV20-1	TGCAGTGCTAGCGACAGGGGGCGCGGAGGCTACACCTTC	CSASDRGRGGYTF
many	.	TRBJ2-1	TRBV7-2	TGTGCCAGCAGGTGGGCCAATGAGCAGTTCTTC	CASRWANEQFF
few	TRBD1	TRBJ1-5	TRBV6-6	TGTGCCAGCAGTACCCGGGACAGGAGCTTCTATAGCAATCAGCCCCAGCATTTT	CASSTRDRSFYSNQPQHF
.	TRBD1	TRBJ2-7	TRBV4-1	TGCGCCAGCAGCTCCCTCAAGGACAGGGGAGGAGGGCAGTACTTC	CASSSLKDRGGGQYF
.	.	TRBJ1-1	TRBV24-1	TGTGCCACCAGTGATGGGAATGAAGCTTTCTTT	CATSDGNEAFF
many	TRBD1	TRBJ2-1	TRBV29-1	TGCAGCGTTGAAGAACCCCTGGACAGGGCGACCTACAATGAGCAGTTCTTC	CSVEEPLDRATYNEQFF
.	.	TRBJ1-1	TRBV5-1	TGCGCCAGCAGCTTGAATGGTATCTCTGAAGCTTTCTTT	CASSLNGISEAFF
.	.	TRBJ1-1	TRBV12-3/TRBV12-4	TGTGCCAGCAAAAGGTCCTCTATGAACACTGAAGCTTTCTTT	CASKRSSMNTEAFF
.	.	TRBJ2-2	TRBV7-2	TGTGCCAGCAGTTGGAGGGGGGGTGTATACACCGGGGAGCTGTTTTTT	CASSWRGGVYTGELFF
few	.	TRBJ1-2	TRBV5-1	TGCGCCAGCTCGGGGAAGGGCGGCTACACCTTC	CASSGKGGYTF
many	TRBD1	TRBJ1-4	TRBV5-1	TGCGCCAGCAGCCCCAGAGGGGGCGCGTCTAATGAAAAACTGTTTTTT	CASSPRGGASNEKLFF
many	TRBD1	TRBJ2-3	TRBV20-1	TGCAGTGCTGCGGGACAGGGCCCTCGGGATACGCAGTATTTT	CSAAGQGPRDTQYF
few	TRBD2	TRBJ2-1	TRBV12-3/TRBV12-4	TGTGCCAGCAGTTTAGGGGGACTAGCGGGGCCCAATGAGCAGTTCTTC	CASSLGGLAGPNEQFF
few	.	TRBJ1-3	TRBV6-5	TGTGCCAGCAGCGTAGGACGGTCCTCTGGAAACACCATATATTTT	CASSVGRSSGNTIYF
few	TRBD2	TRBJ2-1	TRBV7-2	TGTGCCAGCAGCTTCGGGGGGGACTACAATGAGCAGTTCTTC	CASSFGGDYNEQFF
few	.	TRBJ2-7	TRBV5-1	TGCGCCAGCAGCTTGGGGGGGACAGCGGGTACCTACGAGCAGTACTTC	CASSLGGTAGTYEQYF
few	TRBD1	TRBJ2-2	TRBV9	TGTGCCAGCAGCGTAAGTCAGGGGGACACCGGGGAGCTGTTTTTT	CASSVSQGDTGELFF
.	.	TRBJ2-1	TRBV2	TGTGCCAGCAGTAAGACTAAAGGGGGAGTGGGCGTAAACAATGAGCAGTTCTTC	CASSKTKGGVGVNNEQFF
many	.	TRBJ2-2	TRBV7-2	TGTGCCAGCAGCAGGGGTCCAGACACCGGGGAGCTGTTTTTT	CASSRGPDTGELFF
few	.	TRBJ2-7	TRBV5-1	TGCGCCAGCAGCATAGGACCTGTCCCTACCTACGAGCAGTACTTC	CASSIGPVPTYEQYF
few	.	TRBJ1-2	TRBV6-5	TGTGCCAGCAGTTCCCCTGGATCCCACGGTGGGGGCTACACCTTC	CASSSPGSHGGGYTF
many	.	TRBJ1-1	TRBV4-2	TGTGCCAGCAGCCAACGGGAGAACACTGAAGCTTTCTTT	CASSQRENTEAFF
many	TRBD2	TRBJ2-1	TRBV12-3/TRBV12-4	TGTGCCAGCACCCTGATAGCGGGGCCCTACAATGAGCAGTTCTTC	CASTLIAGPYNEQFF